Below, one TCR beta chain is given with its context. In the same sample, other DNA sequences code for this CDR3. Method: immunoSEQ multiplex PCR; TCRdb's copy keeps in-frame clones and lacks some. The sample includes more than 75,000 clones, about 94% seen only once; the top ten take 0.38%. This entry belongs to a study of technical replicates of blood from several donors. The CDR3 consists of 11 residues. The V end lost 3 bases, the J end lost 1 base, and 3 bases lay between the germline ends. Looked up from germline, CDR1 is SQVTM and CDR2 is ANQGSEA. Sequencing used T cells isolated from PBMCs. The chain carries TRBV29-1 and TRBJ1-1; D is unclear. The source of this sequence is a human donor in good health. CDR3 loop: CSVDRNTEAFF. In nucleotides, the CDR3 is TGCAGCGTTGACAGGAACACTGAAGCTTTCTTT.